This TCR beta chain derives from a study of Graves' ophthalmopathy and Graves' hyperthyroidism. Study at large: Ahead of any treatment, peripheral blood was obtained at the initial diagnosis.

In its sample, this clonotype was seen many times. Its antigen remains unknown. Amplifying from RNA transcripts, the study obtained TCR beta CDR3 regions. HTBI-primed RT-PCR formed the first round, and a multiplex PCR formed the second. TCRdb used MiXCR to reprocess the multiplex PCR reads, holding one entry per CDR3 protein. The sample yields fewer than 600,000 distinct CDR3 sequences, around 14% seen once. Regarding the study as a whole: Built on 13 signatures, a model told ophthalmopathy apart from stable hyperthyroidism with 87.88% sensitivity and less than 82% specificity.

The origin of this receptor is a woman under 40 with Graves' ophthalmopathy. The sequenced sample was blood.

Here the CDR3 DNA reads TGCAGTGCTAGGGATTCTTGGGCATCGAACACTGAAGCTTTCTTT. Its protein product is CSARDSWASNTEAFF. The chain employs TRBV20-1 and TRBJ1-1; D gene uncertain. The CDR3 consists of 15 residues. V was clipped by 3 bases and J by 1 base, with 15 bases between them. The germline V gene encodes CDR1 DFQATT and CDR2 SNEGSKA (reference sequence).